This T cell receptor beta chain was obtained from a study of human T cells and chemical hapten exposure. The wider study: The use of 2% DPC on around 2 cm by around 2 cm of upper inner arm skin constituted sensitization.

Findings and limits, study-wide: Controls had significantly fewer large CDR3 similarity clusters than were formed by expanded TCRs.

This clonotype was counted only a few times. Its antigen is as yet unknown. The time point denotes: patch test 2, 6 weeks after DPC sensitization. Treatment reported: therapeutic diphenylcyclopropenone sensitization with weekly scalp DPC. Researchers sampled blood before each patch test went on. This CDR3 has 16 residues. Germline assignment: CDR1 MNHEY and CDR2 SVGAGI. V was trimmed by 4 bases and J by 1 base, leaving 17 bases between them. In the original analysis: The number of TCRs in each sample had a median of approximately 90,000 and spanned about 20,000 to 700,000. TCRdb redid the calling of the RACE reads with MiXCR, one entry per CDR3 protein. TCRdb's processing, not the study's, gives the V and J calls here. The sample holds fewer than 95,000 distinct CDR3 sequences, 9.5% to 11% seen once.

The J gene is TRBJ2-7, the V gene TRBV6-5; tentatively, D is TRBD2 (5 bases). The clonotype comes from a middle-aged man with alopecia areata. Some clones in this sample may be carry-over from other donors' samples. Here the sequenced sample was whole blood, taken in connection with sensitization to the hapten diphenylcyclopropenone (DPC). The CDR3, as DNA: TGTGCCAGCAGTTCCCGAGGGAGTCGGGGATCCTACGAGCAGTACTTC. As protein: CASSSRGSRGSYEQYF.